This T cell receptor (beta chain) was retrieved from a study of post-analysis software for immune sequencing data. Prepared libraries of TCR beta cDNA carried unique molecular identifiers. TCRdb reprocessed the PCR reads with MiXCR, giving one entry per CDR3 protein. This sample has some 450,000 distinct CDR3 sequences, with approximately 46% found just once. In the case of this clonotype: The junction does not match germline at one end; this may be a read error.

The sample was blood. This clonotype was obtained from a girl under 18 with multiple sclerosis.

The CDR3 loop reads CASSPGGVLAPSHEQYF. In DNA form, the CDR3 reads TGTGCCAGCAGCCCCGGGGGGGTCCTAGCCCCCTCCCACGAGCAGTACTTC. V is TRBV3-1 and J is TRBJ2-7; 8 nucleotides match TRBD2. The germline V gene has CDR1 LGHDT and CDR2 YNNKEL (reference sequence). This CDR3 is built from 17 residues.